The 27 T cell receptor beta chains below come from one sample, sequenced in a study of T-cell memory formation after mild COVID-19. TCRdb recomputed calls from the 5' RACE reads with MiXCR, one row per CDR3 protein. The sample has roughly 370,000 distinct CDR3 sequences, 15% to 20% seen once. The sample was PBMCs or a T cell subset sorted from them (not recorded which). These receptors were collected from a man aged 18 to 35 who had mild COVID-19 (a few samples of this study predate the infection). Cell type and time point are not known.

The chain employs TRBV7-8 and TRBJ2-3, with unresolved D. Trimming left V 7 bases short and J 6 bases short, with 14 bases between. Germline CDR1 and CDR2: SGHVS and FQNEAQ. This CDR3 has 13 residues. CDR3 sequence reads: CASTIQPRDTQYF. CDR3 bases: TGTGCCAGCACCATACAACCAAGGGATACGCAGTATTTT.

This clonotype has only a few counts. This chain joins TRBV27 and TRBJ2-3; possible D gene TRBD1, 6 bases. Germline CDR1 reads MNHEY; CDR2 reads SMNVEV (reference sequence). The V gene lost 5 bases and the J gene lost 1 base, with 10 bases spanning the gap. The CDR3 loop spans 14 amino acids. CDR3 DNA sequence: TGTGCCAGCAGTGTAAACAGGGGCACAGATACGCAGTATTTT. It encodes CASSVNRGTDTQYF.

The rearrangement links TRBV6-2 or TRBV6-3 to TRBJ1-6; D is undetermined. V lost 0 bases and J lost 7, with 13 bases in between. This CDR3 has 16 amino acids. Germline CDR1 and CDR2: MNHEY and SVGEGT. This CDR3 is CASSYSNIGRNSPLHF. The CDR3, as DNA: TGTGCCAGCAGTTACTCGAATATAGGGAGAAATTCACCCCTCCACTTT.

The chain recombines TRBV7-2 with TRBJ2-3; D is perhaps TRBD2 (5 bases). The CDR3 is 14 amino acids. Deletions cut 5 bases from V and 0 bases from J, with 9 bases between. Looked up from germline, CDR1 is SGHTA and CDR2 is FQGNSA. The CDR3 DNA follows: TGTGCCAGCAGCGAGGGTCTGAGCACAGATACGCAGTATTTT. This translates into CASSEGLSTDTQYF.

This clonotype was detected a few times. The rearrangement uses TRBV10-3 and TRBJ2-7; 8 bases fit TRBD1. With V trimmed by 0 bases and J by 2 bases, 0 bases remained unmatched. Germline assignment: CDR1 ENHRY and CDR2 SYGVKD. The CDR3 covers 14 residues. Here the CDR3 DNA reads TGTGCCATCAGTGAGTCGGGACAGGCCTACGAGCAGTACGTC. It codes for CAISESGQAYEQYV.

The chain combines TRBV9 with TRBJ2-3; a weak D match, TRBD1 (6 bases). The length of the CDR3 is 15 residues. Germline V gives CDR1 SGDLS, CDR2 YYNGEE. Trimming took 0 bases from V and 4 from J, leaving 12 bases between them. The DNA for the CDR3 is TGTGCCAGCAGCGTAGCACTAGGGGGTCCAGATACGCAGTATTTT. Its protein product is CASSVALGGPDTQYF.

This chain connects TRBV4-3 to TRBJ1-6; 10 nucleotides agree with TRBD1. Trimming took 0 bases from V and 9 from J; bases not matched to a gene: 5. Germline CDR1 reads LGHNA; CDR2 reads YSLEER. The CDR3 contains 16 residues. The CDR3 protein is CASSQELGTGVSPLHF. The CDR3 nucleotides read TGCGCCAGCAGCCAAGAACTGGGGACAGGGGTTTCACCCCTCCACTTT.

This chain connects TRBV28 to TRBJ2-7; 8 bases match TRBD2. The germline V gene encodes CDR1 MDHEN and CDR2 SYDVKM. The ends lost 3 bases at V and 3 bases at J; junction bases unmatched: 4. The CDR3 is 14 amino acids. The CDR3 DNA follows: TGTGCCAGCAGTTTTGCCGGGACTAGCTACGAGCAGTACGTC. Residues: CASSFAGTSYEQYV.

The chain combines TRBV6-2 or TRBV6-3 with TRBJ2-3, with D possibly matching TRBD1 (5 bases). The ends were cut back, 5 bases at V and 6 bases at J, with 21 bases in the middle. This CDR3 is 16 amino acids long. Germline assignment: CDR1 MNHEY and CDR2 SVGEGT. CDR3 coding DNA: TGTGCCAGCAGTCGCGCTTACAACAGTAAGGGGGATACGCAGTATTTT. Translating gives CASSRAYNSKGDTQYF.

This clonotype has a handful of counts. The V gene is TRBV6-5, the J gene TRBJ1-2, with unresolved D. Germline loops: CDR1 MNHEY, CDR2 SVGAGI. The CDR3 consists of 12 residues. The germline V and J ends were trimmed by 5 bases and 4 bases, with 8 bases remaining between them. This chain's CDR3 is CASSDRVYGYTF. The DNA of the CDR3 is TGTGCCAGCAGTGATAGGGTCTATGGCTACACCTTC.

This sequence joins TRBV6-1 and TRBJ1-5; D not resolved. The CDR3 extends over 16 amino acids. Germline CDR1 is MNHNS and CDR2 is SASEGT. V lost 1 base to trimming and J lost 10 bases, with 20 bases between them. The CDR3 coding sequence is TGTGCCAGCAGTGAAGGGAAGGGAAACACCAGATATCCCCAGCATTTT. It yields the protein CASSEGKGNTRYPQHF.

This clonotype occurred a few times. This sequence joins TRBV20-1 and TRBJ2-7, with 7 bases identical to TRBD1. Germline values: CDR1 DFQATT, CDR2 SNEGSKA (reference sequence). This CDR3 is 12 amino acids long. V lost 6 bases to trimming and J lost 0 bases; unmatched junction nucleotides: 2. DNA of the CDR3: TGCAGTGCGTGGACAGGCTCCTACGAGCAGTACTTC. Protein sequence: CSAWTGSYEQYF.

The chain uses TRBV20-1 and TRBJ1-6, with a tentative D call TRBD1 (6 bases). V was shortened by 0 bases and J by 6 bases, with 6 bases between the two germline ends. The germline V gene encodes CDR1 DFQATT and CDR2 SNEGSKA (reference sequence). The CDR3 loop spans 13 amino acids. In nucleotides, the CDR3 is TGCAGTGCTAGAGACAGGGGTAATTCACCCCTCCACTTT. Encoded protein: CSARDRGNSPLHF.

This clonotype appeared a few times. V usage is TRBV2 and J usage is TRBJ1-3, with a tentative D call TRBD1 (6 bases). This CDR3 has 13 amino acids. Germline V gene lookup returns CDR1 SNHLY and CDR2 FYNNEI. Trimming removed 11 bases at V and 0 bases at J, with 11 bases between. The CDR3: CAAQGLSGNTIYF. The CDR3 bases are TGTGCCGCCCAGGGGCTCTCTGGAAACACCATATATTTT.

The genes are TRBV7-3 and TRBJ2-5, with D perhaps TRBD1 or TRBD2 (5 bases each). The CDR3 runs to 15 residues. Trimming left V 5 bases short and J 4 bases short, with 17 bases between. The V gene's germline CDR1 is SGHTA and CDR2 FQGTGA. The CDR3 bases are TGTGCCAGCAGCCCCGGGACCCTAAACGGAGAGACCCAGTACTTC. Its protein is CASSPGTLNGETQYF.

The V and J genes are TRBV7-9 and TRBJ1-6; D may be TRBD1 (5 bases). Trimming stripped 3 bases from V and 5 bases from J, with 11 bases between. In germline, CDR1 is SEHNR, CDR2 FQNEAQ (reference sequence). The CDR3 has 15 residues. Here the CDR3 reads CASSLGQGDNSPLHF. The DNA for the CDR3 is TGTGCCAGCAGCTTGGGGCAGGGCGATAATTCACCCCTCCACTTT. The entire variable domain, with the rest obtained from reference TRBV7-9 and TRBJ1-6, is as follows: DTGVSQNPRHKITKRGQNVTFRCDPISEHNRLYWYRQTLGQGPEFLTYFQNEAQLEKSRLLSDRFSAERPKGSFSTLEIQRTEQGDSAMYLCASSLGQGDNSPLHFGNGTRLTVT.

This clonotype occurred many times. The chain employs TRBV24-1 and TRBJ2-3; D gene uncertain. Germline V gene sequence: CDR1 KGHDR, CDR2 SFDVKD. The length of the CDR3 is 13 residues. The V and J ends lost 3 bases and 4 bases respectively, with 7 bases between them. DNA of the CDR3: TGTGCCACCAGTGATGACGCCTCAGATACGCAGTATTTT. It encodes CATSDDASDTQYF.

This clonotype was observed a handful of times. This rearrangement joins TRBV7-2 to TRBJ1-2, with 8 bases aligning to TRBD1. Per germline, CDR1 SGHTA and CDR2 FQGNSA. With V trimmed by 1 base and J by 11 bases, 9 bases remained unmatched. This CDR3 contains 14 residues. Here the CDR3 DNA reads TGTGCCAGCAGCTTAGGGGACAGGCTAGGAGTTTACACCTTC. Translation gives CASSLGDRLGVYTF.

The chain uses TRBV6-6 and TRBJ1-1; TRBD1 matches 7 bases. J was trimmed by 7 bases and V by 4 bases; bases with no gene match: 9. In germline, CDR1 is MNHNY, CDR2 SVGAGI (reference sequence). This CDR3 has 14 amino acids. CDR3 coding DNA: TGTGCCAGCAGTTCAGGGGGAATTGTTTATGAAGCTTTCTTT. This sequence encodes CASSSGGIVYEAFF.

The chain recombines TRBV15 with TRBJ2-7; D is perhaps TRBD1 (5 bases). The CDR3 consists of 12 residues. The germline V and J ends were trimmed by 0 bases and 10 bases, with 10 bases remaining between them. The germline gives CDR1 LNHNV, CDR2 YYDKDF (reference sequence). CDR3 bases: TGTGCCACCAGCAGAGATCAGGGCGGTCAGTACGTC. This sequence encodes CATSRDQGGQYV.

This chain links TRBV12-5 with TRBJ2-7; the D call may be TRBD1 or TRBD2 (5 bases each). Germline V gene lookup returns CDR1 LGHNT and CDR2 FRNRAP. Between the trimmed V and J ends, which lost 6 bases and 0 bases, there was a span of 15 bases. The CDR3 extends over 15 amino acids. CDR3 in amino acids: CASGSLRDLSYEQYF. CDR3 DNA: TGTGCTAGTGGCTCCCTCCGGGACCTCTCCTACGAGCAGTACTTC.

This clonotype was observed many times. This chain's CDR3 is CATSDFSSDTDTQYF. CDR3 DNA: TGTGCCACCAGTGATTTTAGCTCCGACACAGATACGCAGTATTTT. The chain has TRBV24-1 and TRBJ2-3; D not resolved. This CDR3 has 15 amino acids. The V gene's germline CDR1 is KGHDR and CDR2 SFDVKD. V shed 1 base and J shed 2 bases, with 9 bases lying between them.

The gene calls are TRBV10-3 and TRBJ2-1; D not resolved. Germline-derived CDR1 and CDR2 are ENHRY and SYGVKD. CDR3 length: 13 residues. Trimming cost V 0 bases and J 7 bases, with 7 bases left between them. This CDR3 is CAISESMENEQFF. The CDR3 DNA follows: TGTGCCATCAGTGAGTCGATGGAAAATGAGCAGTTCTTC.

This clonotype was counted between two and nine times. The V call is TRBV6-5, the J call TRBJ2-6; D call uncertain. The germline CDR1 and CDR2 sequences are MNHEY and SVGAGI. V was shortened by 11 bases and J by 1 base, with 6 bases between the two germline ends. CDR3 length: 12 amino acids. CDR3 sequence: CAQSSGANVLTF. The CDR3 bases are TGTGCCCAATCATCTGGGGCCAACGTCCTGACTTTC.

The CDR3 bases are TGTGCCAGCAGCTCCCCCGGAATTAGCGGGGTAAATGAGCAGTTCTTC. Encoded protein: CASSSPGISGVNEQFF. The V call is TRBV14, the J call TRBJ2-1, with TRBD2 matching over 8 bases. The CDR3 is made up of 16 amino acids. Germline V gene data show CDR1 as SGHDN and CDR2 as FVKESK. The J segment lost 7 bases and the V segment lost 5 bases, leaving 13 bases of the junction unmatched.

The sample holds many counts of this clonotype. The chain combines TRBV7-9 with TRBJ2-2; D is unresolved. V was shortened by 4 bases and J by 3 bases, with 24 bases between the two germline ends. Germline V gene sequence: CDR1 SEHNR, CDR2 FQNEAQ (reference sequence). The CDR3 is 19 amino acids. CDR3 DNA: TGTGCCAGCAGCTCCCCCGGGCCCTCCCTCCAGTCATACACCGGGGAGCTGTTTTTT. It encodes CASSSPGPSLQSYTGELFF.

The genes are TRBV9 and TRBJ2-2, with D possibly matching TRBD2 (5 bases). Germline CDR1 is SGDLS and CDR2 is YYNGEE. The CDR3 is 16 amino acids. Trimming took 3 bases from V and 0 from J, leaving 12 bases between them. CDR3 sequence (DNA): TGTGCCAGCAGCGGGTATACGGGGTCGAACACCGGGGAGCTGTTTTTT. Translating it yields CASSGYTGSNTGELFF.